By share, the clone carrying this T cell receptor beta chain counts as medium-sized. This specimen belongs to a study of prognosis after radiotherapy for stage I lung cancer. Overall study: Patients with newly diagnosed primary stage I lung tumors numbered some 14, with a few others having oligometastatic NSCLC after surgical resection of the primary tumor. The study enrolled more than 10 men and 5 or 6 women as patients, aged roughly 50 to 95 with a median of nearly 75 years.

Using two-round multiplex PCR, the authors amplified TCR beta CDR3 from genomic DNA. Amplification during the initial PCR round employed primers specific to each TRBV and TRBJ gene. TCRdb reprocessed the multiplex PCR reads with MiXCR, giving one entry per CDR3 protein. Among around 8,600 distinct CDR3 sequences listed, less than 65% were seen once. There are 16 residues in the CDR3. Trimming left V 1 base short and J 0 bases short, with 13 bases between. Germline values: CDR1 DFQATT, CDR2 SNEGSKA (reference sequence). The gene calls are TRBV20-1 and TRBJ1-5; D is ambiguous. The receptor's source is a donor of 50 years or more with non-small cell lung cancer. The input for sequencing was PBMCs, taken before or after stereotactic body radiation therapy (not recorded which). The CDR3 loop reads CSARGLELYSNQPQHF. The CDR3 nucleotides are TGCAGTGCTAGAGGCCTCGAACTTTATAGCAATCAGCCCCAGCATTTT.